The TCR beta chain under discussion was sequenced for a study of cytomegalovirus exposure and HLA in healthy donors. General study findings and limits: About 87% or about 30% of the time was how often most TCR beta V segments were productive, according to an earlier analysis. Reportedly, a later analysis found an Asian-associated ancestry cluster had fewer N-insertions than the roughly 670-donor mean. CMV serostatus was the sole immune exposure data available. Trimming of TCR beta V- and J-genes showed a link, identified in a later analysis, to a missense DCLRE1C variant.

PCR employed 60 Vbeta and 13 Jbeta primers. Generated by immunoSEQ multiplex PCR, the TCRdb table keeps only in-frame clones and is missing some. The data show 150,000 to 200,000 clones, with 68% seen just once and approximately 1.5% held by the top ten. In this sample, this clone turned up a few times. Its specificity is unknown. This CDR3 is 15 amino acids long. The germline CDR1 and CDR2 sequences are SQVTM and ANQGSEA. The trim removed 4 bases at V and 4 bases at J, leaving 10 bases unmatched. The specimen was PBMCs. The chain uses TRBV29-1 and TRBJ1-3, with TRBD1 matching over 7 bases. The sequence came from a man over 45 in good health and CMV-seronegative. The CDR3, as DNA: TGCAGCGTTGCCGAGGCCAGGGGGACAGGAAACACCATATATTTT. Translating it yields CSVAEARGTGNTIYF.